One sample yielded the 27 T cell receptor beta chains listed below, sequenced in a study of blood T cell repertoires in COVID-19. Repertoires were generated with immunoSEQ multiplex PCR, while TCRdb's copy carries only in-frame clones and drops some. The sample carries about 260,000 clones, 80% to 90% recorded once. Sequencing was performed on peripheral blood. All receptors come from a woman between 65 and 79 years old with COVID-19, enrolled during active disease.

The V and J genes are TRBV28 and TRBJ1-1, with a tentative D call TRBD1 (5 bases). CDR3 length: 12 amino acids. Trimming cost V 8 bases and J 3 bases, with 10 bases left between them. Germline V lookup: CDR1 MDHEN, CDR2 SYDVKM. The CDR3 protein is CASSSRDTEAFF. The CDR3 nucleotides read TGTGCCAGCTCATCCAGGGACACTGAAGCTTTCTTT. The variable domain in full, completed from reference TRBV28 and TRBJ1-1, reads DVKVTQSSRYLVKRTGEKVFLECVQDMDHENMFWYRQDPGLGLRLIYFSYDVKMKEKGDIPEGYSVSREKKERFSLILESASTNQTSMYLCASSSRDTEAFFGQGTRLTVV.

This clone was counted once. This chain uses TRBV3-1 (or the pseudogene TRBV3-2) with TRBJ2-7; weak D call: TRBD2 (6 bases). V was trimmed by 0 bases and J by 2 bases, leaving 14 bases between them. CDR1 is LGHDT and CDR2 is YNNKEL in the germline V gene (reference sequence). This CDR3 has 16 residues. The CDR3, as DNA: TGTGCCAGCAGCCAAGATCTGGGGGGAATCCCCTACGAGCAGTACTTC. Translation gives CASSQDLGGIPYEQYF.

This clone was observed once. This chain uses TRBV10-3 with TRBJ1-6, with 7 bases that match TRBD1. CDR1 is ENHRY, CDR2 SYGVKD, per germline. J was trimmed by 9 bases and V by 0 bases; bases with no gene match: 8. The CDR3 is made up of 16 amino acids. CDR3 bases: TGTGCCATCAGTGAGTCGACAGGGACGGGATTTTCACCCCTCCACTTT. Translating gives CAISESTGTGFSPLHF.

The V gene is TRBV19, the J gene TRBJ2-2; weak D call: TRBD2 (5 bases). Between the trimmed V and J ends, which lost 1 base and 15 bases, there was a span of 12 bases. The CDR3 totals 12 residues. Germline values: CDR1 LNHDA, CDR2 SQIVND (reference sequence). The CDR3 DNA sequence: TGTGCCAGTAGTATAGTCCCGGGAACGGTGTTTTTT. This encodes CASSIVPGTVFF.

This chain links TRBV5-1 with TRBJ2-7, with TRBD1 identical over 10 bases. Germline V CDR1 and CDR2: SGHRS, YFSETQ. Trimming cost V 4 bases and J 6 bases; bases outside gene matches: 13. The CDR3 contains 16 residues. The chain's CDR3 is CASSPNTGTGVAEQYF. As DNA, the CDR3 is TGCGCCAGCAGCCCAAATACCGGGACAGGGGTAGCCGAGCAGTACTTC.

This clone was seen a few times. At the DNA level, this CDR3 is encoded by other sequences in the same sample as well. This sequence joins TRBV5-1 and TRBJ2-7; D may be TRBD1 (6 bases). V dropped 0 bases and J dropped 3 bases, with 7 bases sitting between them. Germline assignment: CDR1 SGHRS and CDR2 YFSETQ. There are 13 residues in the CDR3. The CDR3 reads CASSLGTVYEQYF. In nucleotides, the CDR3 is TGCGCCAGCAGCTTGGGGACAGTCTACGAGCAGTACTTC.

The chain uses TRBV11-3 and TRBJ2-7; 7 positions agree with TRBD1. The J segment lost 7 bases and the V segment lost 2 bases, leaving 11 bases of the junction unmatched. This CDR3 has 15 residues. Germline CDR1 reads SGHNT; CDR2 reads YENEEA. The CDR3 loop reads CASSLLTGSAAEQYF. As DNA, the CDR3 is TGTGCCAGCAGCTTATTGACAGGGTCTGCGGCGGAGCAGTACTTC. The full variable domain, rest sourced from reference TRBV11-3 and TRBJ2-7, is EAGVVQSPRYKIIEKKQPVAFWCNPISGHNTLYWYLQNLGQGPELLIRYENEEAVDDSQLPKDRFSAERLKGVDSTLKIQPAELGDSAVYLCASSLLTGSAAEQYFGPGTRLTVT.

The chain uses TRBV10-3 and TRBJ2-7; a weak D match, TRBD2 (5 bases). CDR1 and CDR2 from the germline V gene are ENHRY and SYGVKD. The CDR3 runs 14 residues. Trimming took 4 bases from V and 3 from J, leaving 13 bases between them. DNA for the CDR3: TGTGCCATCAGTGCGGGGAATCCGCACTACGAGCAGTACTTC. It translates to CAISAGNPHYEQYF.

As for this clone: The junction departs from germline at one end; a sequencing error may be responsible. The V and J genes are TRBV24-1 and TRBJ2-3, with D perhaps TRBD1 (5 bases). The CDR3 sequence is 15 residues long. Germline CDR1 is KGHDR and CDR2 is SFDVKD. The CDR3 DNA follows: TGTGCCGCCAGTGATTTTTGGGGCGCGAGAGATACGCAGTATTTT. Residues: CAASDFWGARDTQYF.

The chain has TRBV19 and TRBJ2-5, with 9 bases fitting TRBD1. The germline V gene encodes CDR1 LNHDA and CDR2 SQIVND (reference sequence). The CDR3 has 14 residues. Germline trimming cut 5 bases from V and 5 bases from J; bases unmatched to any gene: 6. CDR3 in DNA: TGTGCCAGTAGTTCGGGACAGGGAGGGGAGACCCAGTACTTC. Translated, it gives CASSSGQGGETQYF. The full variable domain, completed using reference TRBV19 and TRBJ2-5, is DGGITQSPKYLFRKEGQNVTLSCEQNLNHDAMYWYRQDPGQGLRLIYYSQIVNDFQKGDIAEGYSVSREKKESFPLTVTSAQKNPTAFYLCASSSGQGGETQYFGPGTRLLVL.

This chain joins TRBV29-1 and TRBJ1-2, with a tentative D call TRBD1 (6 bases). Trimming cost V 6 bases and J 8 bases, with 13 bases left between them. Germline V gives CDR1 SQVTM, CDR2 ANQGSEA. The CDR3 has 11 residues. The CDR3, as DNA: TGCAGCGTAGGGGGGGCAGAGGGCTACACCTTC. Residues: CSVGGAEGYTF.

CDR3 sequence: CAWSVLRADTQYF. CDR3 nucleotide sequence: TGTGCCTGGAGTGTACTGAGGGCAGATACGCAGTATTTT. V gene TRBV30 combines with J gene TRBJ2-3, with TRBD2 as a possible D gene (5 bases). Looked up from germline, CDR1 is GTSNPN and CDR2 is SVGIG (reference sequence). The ends were cut back, 0 bases at V and 4 bases at J, with 8 bases in the middle. The CDR3 length is 13 residues.

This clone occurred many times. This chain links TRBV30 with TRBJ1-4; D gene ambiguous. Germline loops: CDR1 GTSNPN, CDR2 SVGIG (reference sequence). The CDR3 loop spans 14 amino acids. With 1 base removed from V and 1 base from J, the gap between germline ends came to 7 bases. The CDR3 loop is CAWSDGVTNEKLFF. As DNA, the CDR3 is TGTGCCTGGAGTGACGGGGTAACTAATGAAAAACTGTTTTTT.

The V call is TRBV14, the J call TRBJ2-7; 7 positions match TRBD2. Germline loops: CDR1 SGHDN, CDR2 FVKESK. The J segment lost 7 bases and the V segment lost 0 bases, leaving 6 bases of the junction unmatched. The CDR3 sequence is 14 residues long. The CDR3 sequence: CASSQEVWGGEQYF. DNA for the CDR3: TGTGCCAGCAGCCAAGAAGTTTGGGGGGGTGAGCAGTACTTC.

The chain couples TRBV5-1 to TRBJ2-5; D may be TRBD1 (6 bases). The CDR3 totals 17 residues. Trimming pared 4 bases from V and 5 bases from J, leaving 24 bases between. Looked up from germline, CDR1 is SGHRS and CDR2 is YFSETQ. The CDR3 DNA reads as TGCGCCAGCAGCCTACTAACCGGGACAACAACGGGGGAGACCCAGTACTTC. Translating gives CASSLLTGTTTGETQYF.

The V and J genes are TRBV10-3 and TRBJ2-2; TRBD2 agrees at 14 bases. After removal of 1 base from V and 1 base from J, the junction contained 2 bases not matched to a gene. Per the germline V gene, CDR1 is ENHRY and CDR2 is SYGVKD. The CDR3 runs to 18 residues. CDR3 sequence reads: CAISEFGLAGGNTGELFF. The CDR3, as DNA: TGTGCCATCAGTGAGTTTGGACTAGCGGGAGGGAACACCGGGGAGCTGTTTTTT.

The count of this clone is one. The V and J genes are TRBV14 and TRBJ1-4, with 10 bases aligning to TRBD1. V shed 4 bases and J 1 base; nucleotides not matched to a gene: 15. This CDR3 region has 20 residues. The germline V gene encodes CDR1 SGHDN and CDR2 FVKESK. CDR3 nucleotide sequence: TGTGCCAGCAGCCCGCACCGGGACAGGGGTGTAATCGGAACTAATGAAAAACTGTTTTTT. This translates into CASSPHRDRGVIGTNEKLFF.

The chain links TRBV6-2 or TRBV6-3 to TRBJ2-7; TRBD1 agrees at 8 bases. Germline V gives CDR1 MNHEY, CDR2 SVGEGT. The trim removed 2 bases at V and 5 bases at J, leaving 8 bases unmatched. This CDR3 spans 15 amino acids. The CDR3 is CASSYPGQGWDEQYF. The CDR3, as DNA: TGTGCCAGCAGTTACCCTGGACAGGGTTGGGACGAGCAGTACTTC.

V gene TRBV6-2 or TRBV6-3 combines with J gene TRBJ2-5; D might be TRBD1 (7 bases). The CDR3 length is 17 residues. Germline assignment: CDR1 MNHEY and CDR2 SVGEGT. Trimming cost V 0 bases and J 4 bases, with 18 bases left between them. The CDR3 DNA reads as TGTGCCAGCAGTTACTCACCTTCTTTCCAGGGGGGAGAGACCCAGTACTTC. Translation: CASSYSPSFQGGETQYF.

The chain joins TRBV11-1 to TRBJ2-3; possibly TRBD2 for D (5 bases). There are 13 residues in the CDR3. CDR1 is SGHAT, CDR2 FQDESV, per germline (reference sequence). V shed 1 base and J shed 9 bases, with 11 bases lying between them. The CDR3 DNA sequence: TGTGCCAGCAGCTTAGAATCCCCGGGGACGCAGTATTTT. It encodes CASSLESPGTQYF.

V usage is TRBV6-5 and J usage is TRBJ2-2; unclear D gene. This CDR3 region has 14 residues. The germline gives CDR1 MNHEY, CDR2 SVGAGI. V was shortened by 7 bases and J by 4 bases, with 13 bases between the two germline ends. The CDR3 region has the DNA TGTGCCAGCACAGCGAGACCTTTCACCGGGGAGCTGTTTTTT. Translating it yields CASTARPFTGELFF.

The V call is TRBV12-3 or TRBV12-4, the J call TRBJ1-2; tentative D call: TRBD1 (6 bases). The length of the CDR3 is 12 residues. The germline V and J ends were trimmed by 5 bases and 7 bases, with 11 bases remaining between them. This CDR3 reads CASSMTGSGYTF. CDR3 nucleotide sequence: TGTGCCAGCAGTATGACAGGTTCTGGCTACACCTTC.

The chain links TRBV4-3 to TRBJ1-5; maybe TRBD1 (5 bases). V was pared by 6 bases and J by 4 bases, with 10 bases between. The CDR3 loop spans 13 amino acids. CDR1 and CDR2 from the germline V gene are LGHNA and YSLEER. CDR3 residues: CASSQQENQPQHF. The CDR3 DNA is TGCGCCAGCAGTCAACAGGAAAATCAGCCCCAGCATTTT.

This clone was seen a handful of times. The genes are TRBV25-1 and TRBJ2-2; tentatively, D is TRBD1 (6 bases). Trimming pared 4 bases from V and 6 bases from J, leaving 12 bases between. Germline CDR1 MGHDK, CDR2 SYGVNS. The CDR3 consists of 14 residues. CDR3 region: CASSAQGMAGELFF. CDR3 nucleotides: TGTGCCAGCAGTGCCCAGGGGATGGCCGGGGAGCTGTTTTTT.

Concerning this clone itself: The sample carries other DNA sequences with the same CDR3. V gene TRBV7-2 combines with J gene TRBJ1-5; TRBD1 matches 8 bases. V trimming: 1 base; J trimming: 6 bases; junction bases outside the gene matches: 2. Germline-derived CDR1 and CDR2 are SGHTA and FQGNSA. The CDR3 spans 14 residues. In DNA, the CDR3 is TGTGCCAGCAGCTTAGTTACAGGGGGTCAGCCCCAGCATTTT. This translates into CASSLVTGGQPQHF.

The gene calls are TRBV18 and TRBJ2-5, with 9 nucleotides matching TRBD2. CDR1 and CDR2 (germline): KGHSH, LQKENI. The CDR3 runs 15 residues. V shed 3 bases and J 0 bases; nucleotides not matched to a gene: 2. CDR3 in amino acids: CASSPRLADQETQYF. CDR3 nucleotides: TGTGCCAGCTCACCCAGACTAGCGGACCAAGAGACCCAGTACTTC.

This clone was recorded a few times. Here the CDR3 DNA reads TGTGCCAGCAGCTTAAGTGGCGGATCGTACAATGAGCAGTTCTTC. Its protein is CASSLSGGSYNEQFF. The rearrangement uses TRBV7-9 and TRBJ2-1; D is undetermined. CDR1 SEHNR and CDR2 FQNEAQ come from the germline V gene (reference sequence). The CDR3 runs to 15 residues. The V end was cut by 2 bases, the J end by 4 bases, with 12 bases between.